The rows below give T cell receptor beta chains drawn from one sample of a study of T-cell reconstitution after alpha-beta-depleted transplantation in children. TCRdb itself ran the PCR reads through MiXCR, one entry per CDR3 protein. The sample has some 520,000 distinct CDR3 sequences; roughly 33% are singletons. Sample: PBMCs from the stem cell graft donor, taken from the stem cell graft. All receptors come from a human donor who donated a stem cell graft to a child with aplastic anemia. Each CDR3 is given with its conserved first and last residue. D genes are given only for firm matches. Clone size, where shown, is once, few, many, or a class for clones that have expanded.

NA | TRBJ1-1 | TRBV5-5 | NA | TGTGCCAGCAGCTTGAGTTTAGGGACGGGGAACACTGAAGCTTTCTTT | CASSLSLGTGNTEAFF
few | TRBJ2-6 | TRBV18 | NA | TGTGCCAGCTCACCCAATGCCGTCTGGGGGGCTGGGGCCAACGTCCTGACTTTC | CASSPNAVWGAGANVLTF
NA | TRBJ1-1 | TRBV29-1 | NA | TGCAGTGTTCAGAAACAGGAGAACACTGAAGCTTTCTTT | CSVQKQENTEAFF
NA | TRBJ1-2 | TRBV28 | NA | TGTGCCAGCAGGGCTAACTATGGCTACACCTTC | CASRANYGYTF
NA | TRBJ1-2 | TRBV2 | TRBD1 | TGTGCCAGCAGGGACAGGGAGTGGGGCTATGGCTACACCTTC | CASRDREWGYGYTF
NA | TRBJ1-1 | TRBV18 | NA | TGTGCCAGCTCCGACTTGGTCCAGATGAACACTGAAGCTTTCTTT | CASSDLVQMNTEAFF
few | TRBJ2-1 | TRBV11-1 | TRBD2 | TGTGCCAGCAGCTTAGTTAGCGGGACTAGCGGGAGCCCGTTCGGGAATGAGCAGTTCTTC | CASSLVSGTSGSPFGNEQFF
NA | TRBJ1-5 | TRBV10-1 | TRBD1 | TGCGCCAGCAGTTGGCCGGGGACAGGGGGCAATCAGCCCCAGCATTTT | CASSWPGTGGNQPQHF
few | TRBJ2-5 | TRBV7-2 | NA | TGTGCCAGCAGCTCATGGCGGGACCCCCAAGAGACCCAGTACTTC | CASSSWRDPQETQYF
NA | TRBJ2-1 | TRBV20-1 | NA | TGCAGTGCGACCCGGGGGAGCTCCTACAATGAGCAGTTCTTC | CSATRGSSYNEQFF
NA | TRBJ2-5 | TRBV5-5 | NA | TGTGCCTCCCGCTGGGGAGCCAAGGAGACCCAGTACTTC | CASRWGAKETQYF
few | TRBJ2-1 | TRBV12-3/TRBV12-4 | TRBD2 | TGTGCCAGCACTAGCGGGAGCTCCTACAATGAGCAGTTCTTC | CASTSGSSYNEQFF
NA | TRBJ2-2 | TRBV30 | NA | TGTGCCTGGAGTGTTGGGCCGGGGCTAGTCGCCGGGGAGCTGTTTTTT | CAWSVGPGLVAGELFF
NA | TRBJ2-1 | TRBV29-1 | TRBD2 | TGCAGCGTGGTCACTAGCGGGAGAAACAATGAGCAGTTCTTC | CSVVTSGRNNEQFF
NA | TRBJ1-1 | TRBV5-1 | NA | TGCGCCAGCAGCTTACGTTCCGGGACGGGGAACACTGAAGCTTTCTTT | CASSLRSGTGNTEAFF
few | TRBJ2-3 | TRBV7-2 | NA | TGTGCCAGCAGCTTAGCGCTTCGGCTTCGCACAGATACGCAGTATTTT | CASSLALRLRTDTQYF
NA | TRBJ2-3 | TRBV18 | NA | TGTGCCAGCTCACCACTCCCTAGCACAGATACGCAGTATTTT | CASSPLPSTDTQYF
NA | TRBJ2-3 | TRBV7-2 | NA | TGTGCCAGCAGCCACTTGGCGGGAAGCGCAGATACGCAGTATTTT | CASSHLAGSADTQYF
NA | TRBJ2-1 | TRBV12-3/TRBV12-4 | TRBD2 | TGTGCCAGCAGTTTTGTCACTAGCGGGATCAATGAGCAGTTCTTC | CASSFVTSGINEQFF
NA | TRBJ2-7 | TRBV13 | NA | TGTGCCAGCAGCTTAGTCCGCGAGCAGTACTTC | CASSLVREQYF
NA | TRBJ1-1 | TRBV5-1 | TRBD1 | TGCGCCAGCAGCCAGGGGGGACCGAACACTGAAGCTTTCTTT | CASSQGGPNTEAFF
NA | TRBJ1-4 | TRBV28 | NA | TGTGCCAGCAGTATCAGGGTTGCAGCTAATGAAAAACTGTTTTTT | CASSIRVAANEKLFF
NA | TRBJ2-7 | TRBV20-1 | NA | TGCAGTGCACAGGGAGCCTACGAGGTGCAGTACTTC | CSAQGAYEVQYF
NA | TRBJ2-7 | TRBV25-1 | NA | TGTGCCAGCACAGCCCCGGACTGGAGGCAGTACTTC | CASTAPDWRQYF
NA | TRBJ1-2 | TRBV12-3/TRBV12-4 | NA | TGTGCCAGCAGTTGGGGGGCCCCCAGCATAGGCGGCTACACCTTC | CASSWGAPSIGGYTF
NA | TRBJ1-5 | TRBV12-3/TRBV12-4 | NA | TGTGCCAGCAGTCCTACCCGGGGTCAGTCCAATCAGCCCCAGCATTTT | CASSPTRGQSNQPQHF